This TCR beta chain was profiled in a study of OX40 agonist ivuxolimab in advanced cancers. Study summary: Cohort: 82.7% men, mean age approximately 66, aged about 20 to 90.

The CDR3 contains 14 residues. Germline V gene data show CDR1 as LGHNA and CDR2 as YNFKEQ. The V gene lost 4 bases and the J gene lost 2 bases, with 12 bases spanning the gap. TCRdb's copy holds only in-frame clones and misses some; the assay was immunoSEQ multiplex PCR. The table lists some 45,000 clones, about 89% of them singletons. Samples of blood were obtained at baseline, on cycle 4 day 1, and on cycle 7 day 1. This receptor was identified in an adult with an advanced solid tumor such as melanoma, head and neck, liver or kidney cancer. The chain is built from TRBV4-2 and TRBJ2-7; D is uncertain. This sample comprised CD4+ or CD8+ T cells sorted from blood, obtained in a trial of the OX40 agonist ivuxolimab. The CDR3 region has the DNA TGTGCCAGCAGCCTTGATCCGGGCCCCTACGAGCAGTACTTC. Residues: CASSLDPGPYEQYF.